The entry below describes one T cell receptor (beta chain). This clone occurred once. The clone's antigen remains unknown. Base qualities are not at hand, and no much larger clone is one base apart. V gives up 4 bases and J gives up 4 bases, and the segment between their germline ends measures 13 bases. The CDR3 contains 14 residues, cysteine and phenylalanine counted. Of the read, only the CDR3 DNA is kept; its 42 bases are in frame from base 1. As encoded in the germline V gene, CDR1 is SGDLS while CDR2 is YYNGEE. Library creation used the immunoSEQ multiplex PCR assay. Sourced from immuneACCESS, this table was stored by TCRdb with only in-frame sequences that have V and J called. A share of the clones is absent; for the studies checked, an unresolved V gene accounts for under half, and the remainder has no known explanation. For this sample there are more than 90,000 clones; 80% to 95% appear just once. The ten largest make up about 3.3% of the sample.

This sample is part of a study of CD4+ T cells in melanoma (dated 2022 in TCRdb). Turning to the overall study: The study examined neoantigen-specific CD4+ T cells in human melanoma. Beyond this particular receptor, the publication reports: The report described a correlation between neoantigen-specific CD4+ T cells and the function of CD8+ T cells, macrophages and B cells. Neoantigen-specific CD4+ T cells in melanoma were reported to have a range of differentiation states.

Donors were patients with melanoma. The specimen was peripheral blood. Recombination connected TRBV9 to TRBJ2-3, with the D gene too uncertain to name. This sequence originates from a human donor with melanoma. Here is the DNA: TGTGCCAGCAGCATCGCGGACGTTTCAGATACGCAGTATTTT. This is translated as CASSIADVSDTQYF.